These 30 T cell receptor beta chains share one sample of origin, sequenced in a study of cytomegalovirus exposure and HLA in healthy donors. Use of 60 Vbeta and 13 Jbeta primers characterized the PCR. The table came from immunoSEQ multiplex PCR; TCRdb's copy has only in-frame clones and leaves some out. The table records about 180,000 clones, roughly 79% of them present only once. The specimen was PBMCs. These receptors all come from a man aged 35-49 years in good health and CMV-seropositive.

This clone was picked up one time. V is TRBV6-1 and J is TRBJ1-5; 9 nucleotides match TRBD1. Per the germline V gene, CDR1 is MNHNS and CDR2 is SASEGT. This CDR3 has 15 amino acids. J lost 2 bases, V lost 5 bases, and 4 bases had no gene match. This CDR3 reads CASSRDRAGNQPQHF. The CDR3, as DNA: TGTGCCAGCAGTCGGGACAGGGCAGGCAATCAGCCCCAGCATTTT.

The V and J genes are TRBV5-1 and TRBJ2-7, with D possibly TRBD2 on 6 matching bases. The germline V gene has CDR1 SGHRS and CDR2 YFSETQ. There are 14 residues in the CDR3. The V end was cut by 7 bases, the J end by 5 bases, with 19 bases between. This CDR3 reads CASRLLEGRHEQYF. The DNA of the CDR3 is TGCGCCAGCCGACTCTTGGAGGGGCGGCACGAGCAGTACTTC.

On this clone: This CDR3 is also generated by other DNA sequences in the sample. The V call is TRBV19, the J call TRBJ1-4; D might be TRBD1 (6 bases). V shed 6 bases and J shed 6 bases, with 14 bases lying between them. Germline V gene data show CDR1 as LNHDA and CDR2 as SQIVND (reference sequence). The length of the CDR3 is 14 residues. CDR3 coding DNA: TGTGCCAGTAGCCCGGGGGGCATGGATGAAAAACTGTTTTTT. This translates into CASSPGGMDEKLFF.

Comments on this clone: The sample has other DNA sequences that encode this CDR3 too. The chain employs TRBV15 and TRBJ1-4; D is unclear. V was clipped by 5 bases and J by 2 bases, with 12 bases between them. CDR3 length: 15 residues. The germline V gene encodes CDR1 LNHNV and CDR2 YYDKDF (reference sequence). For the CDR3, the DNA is TGTGCCACCAGCCGCGACCGGGGTACTAATGAAAAACTGTTTTTT. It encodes CATSRDRGTNEKLFF.

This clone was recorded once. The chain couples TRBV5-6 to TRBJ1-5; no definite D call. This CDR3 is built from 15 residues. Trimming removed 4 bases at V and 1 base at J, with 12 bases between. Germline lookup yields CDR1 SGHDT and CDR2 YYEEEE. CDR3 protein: CASSQDGGSNQPQHF. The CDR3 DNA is TGTGCCAGCAGCCAGGACGGCGGGAGCAATCAGCCCCAGCATTTT. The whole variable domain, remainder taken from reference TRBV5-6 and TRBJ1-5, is DAGVTQSPTHLIKTRGQQVTLRCSPKSGHDTVSWYQQALGQGPQFIFQYYEEEERQRGNFPDRFSGHQFPNYSSELNVNALLLGDSALYLCASSQDGGSNQPQHFGDGTRLSIL.

This CDR3 reads CASGLAGDSYEQYF. In DNA, the CDR3 is TGTGCCAGCGGACTAGCGGGAGATAGCTACGAGCAGTACTTC. The chain carries TRBV28 and TRBJ2-7; 13 nucleotides match TRBD2. The germline V gene has CDR1 MDHEN and CDR2 SYDVKM. CDR3 length: 14 residues. J was trimmed by 3 bases and V by 8 bases; bases with no gene match: 4.

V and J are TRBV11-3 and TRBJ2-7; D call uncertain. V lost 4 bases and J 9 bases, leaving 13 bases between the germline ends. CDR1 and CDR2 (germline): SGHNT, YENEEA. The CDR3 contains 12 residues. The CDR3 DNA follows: TGTGCCAGCAGCTCCTCGGGTGACGGGCAGTACTTC. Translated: CASSSSGDGQYF.

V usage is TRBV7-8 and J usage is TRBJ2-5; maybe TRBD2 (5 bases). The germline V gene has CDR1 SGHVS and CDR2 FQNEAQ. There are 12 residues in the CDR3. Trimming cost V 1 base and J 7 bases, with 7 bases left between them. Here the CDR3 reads CASSLVEGTQYF. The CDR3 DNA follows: TGTGCCAGCAGCTTAGTCGAGGGGACCCAGTACTTC.

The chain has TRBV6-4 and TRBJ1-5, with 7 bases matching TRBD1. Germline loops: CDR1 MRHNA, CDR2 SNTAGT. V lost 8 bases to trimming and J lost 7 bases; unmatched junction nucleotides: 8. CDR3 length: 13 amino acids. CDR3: CASRLDRPQPQHF. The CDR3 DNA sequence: TGTGCCAGCCGATTGGACAGGCCCCAGCCCCAGCATTTT.

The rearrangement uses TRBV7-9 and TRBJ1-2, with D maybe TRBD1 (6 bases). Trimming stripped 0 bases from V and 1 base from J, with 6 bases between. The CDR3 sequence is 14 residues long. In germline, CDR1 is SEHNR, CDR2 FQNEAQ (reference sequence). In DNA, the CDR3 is TGTGCCAGCAGCTTAGCGGGACATAACTATGGCTACACCTTC. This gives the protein CASSLAGHNYGYTF. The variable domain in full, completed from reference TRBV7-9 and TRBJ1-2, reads DTGVSQNPRHKITKRGQNVTFRCDPISEHNRLYWYRQTLGQGPEFLTYFQNEAQLEKSRLLSDRFSAERPKGSFSTLEIQRTEQGDSAMYLCASSLAGHNYGYTFGSGTRLTVV.

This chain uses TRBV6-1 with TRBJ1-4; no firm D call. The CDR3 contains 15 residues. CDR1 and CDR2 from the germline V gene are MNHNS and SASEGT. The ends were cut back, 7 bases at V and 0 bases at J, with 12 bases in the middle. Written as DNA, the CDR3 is TGTGCCAGCACCGGCAGGCCGGCAACTAATGAAAAACTGTTTTTT. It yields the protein CASTGRPATNEKLFF.

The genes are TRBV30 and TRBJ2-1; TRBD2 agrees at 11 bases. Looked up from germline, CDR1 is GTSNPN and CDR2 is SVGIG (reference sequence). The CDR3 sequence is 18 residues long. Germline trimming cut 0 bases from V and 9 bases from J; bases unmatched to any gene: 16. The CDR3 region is CAWSVLGAASGRTLEQFF. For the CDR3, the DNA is TGTGCCTGGAGTGTACTCGGGGCGGCTAGCGGGAGGACTCTTGAGCAGTTCTTC. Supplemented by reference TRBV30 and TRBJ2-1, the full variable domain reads SQTIHQWPATLVQPVGSPLSLECTVEGTSNPNLYWYRQAAGRGLQLLFYSVGIGQISSEVPQNLSASRPQDRQFILSSKKLLLSDSGFYLCAWSVLGAASGRTLEQFFGPGTRLTVL.

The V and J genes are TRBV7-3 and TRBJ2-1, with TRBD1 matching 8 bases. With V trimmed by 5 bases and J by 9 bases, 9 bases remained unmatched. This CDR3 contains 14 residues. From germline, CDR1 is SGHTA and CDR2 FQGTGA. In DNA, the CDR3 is TGTGCCAGCAGCGAAAGACAGGGGATCGGTGAGCAGTTCTTC. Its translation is CASSERQGIGEQFF.

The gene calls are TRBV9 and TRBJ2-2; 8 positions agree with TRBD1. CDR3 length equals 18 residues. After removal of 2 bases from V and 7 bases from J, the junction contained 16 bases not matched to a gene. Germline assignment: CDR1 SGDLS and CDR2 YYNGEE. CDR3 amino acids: CASSVTGGPFHSGGELFF. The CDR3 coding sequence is TGTGCCAGCAGCGTCACAGGGGGTCCCTTTCATTCCGGCGGGGAGCTGTTTTTT.

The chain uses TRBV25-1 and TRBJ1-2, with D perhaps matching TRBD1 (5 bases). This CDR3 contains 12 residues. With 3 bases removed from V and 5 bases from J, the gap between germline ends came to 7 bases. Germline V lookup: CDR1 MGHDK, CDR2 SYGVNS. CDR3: CASSDQGYGYTF. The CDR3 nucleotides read TGTGCCAGCAGTGATCAGGGTTATGGCTACACCTTC.

The CDR3 DNA reads as TGTGCCAGCAGCGTAGGTGGGCAGGGTGACTACAATGAGCAGTTCTTC. It yields the protein CASSVGGQGDYNEQFF. The chain combines TRBV9 with TRBJ2-1, with D possibly matching TRBD1 (5 bases). Germline CDR1 SGDLS, CDR2 YYNGEE. The CDR3 has 16 residues. V lost 0 bases and J 3 bases, leaving 13 bases between the germline ends.

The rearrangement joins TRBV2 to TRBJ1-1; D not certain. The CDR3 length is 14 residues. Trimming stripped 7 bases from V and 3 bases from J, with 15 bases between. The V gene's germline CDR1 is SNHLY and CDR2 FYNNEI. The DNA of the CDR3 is TGTGCCAGCACCCGAGGTCAGATGGACACTGAAGCTTTCTTT. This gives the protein CASTRGQMDTEAFF.

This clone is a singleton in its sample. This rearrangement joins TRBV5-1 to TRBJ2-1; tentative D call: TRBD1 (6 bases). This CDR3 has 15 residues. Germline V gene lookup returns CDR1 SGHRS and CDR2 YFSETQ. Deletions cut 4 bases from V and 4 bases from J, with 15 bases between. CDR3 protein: CASSQGTSPYNEQFF. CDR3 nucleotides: TGCGCCAGCAGCCAGGGGACCTCACCTTACAATGAGCAGTTCTTC.

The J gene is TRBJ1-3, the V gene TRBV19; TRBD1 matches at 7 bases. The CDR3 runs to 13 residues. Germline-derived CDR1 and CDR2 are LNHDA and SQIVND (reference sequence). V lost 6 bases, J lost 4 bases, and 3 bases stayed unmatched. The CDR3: CASRATGGNTIYF. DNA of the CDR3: TGTGCCAGTAGAGCGACAGGGGGAAACACCATATATTTT.

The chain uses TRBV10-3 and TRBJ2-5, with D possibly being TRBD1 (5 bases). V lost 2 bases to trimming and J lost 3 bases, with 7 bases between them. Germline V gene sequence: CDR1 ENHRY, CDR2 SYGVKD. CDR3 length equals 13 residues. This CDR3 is CAISETGEETQYF. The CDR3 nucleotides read TGTGCCATCAGTGAGACAGGAGAAGAGACCCAGTACTTC.

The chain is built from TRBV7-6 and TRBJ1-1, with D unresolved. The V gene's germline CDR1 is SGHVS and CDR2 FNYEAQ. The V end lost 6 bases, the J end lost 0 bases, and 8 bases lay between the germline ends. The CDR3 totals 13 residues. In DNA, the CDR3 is TGTGCCAGCAGTCTTCAGATGAACACTGAAGCTTTCTTT. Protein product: CASSLQMNTEAFF.

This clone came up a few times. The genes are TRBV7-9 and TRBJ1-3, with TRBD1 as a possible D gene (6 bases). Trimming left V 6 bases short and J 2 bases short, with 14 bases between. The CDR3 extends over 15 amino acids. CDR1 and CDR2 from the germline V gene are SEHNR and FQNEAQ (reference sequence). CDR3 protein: CASSWDIFTGNTIYF. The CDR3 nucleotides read TGTGCCAGCAGTTGGGACATCTTCACTGGAAACACCATATATTTT.

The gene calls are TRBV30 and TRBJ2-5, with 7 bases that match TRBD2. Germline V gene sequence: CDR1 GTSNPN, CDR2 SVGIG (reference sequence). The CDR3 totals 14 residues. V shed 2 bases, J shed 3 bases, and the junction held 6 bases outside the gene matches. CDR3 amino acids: CAWSRWGGEETQYF. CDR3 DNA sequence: TGTGCCTGGAGTCGCTGGGGGGGAGAAGAGACCCAGTACTTC.

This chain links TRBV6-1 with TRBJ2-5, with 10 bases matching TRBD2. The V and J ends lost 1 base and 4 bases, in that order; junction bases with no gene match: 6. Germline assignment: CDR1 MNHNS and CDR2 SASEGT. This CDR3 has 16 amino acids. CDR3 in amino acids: CASSEVGVAGGETQYF. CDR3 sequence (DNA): TGTGCCAGCAGTGAAGTTGGGGTAGCGGGAGGAGAGACCCAGTACTTC.

In DNA, the CDR3 is TGTGCCAGCAGCCCGAGACCAGACCGGGGGGAGACCCAGTACTTC. The encoded protein is CASSPRPDRGETQYF. This chain links TRBV11-3 with TRBJ2-5; D is perhaps TRBD2 (6 bases). Trimming shortened V by 5 bases and J by 5 bases, and 18 bases separated the two germline ends. The CDR3 runs 15 residues. Looked up from germline, CDR1 is SGHNT and CDR2 is YENEEA.

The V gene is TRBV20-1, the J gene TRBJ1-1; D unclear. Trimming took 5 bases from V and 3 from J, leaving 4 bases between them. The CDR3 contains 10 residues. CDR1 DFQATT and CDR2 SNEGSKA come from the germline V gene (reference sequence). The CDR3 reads CSAHYTEAFF. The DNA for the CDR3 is TGCAGTGCTCATTACACTGAAGCTTTCTTT.

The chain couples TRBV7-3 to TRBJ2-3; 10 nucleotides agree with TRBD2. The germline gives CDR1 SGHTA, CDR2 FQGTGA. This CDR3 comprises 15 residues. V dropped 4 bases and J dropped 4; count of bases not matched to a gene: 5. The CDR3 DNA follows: TGTGCCAGCAGCTCCTCTAGCGGGAGCGCAGATACGCAGTATTTT. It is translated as CASSSSSGSADTQYF.

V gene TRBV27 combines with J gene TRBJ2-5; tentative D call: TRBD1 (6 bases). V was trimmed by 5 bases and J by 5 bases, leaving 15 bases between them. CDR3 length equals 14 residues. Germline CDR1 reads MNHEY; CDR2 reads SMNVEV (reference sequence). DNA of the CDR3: TGTGCCAGCAGTCAGGGGCCAGGGAAGGAGACCCAGTACTTC. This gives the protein CASSQGPGKETQYF.

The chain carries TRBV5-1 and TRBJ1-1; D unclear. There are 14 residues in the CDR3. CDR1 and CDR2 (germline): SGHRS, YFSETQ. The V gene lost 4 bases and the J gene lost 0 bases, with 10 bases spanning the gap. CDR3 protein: CASSPPQMNTEAFF. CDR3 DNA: TGCGCCAGCAGCCCCCCCCAGATGAACACTGAAGCTTTCTTT.

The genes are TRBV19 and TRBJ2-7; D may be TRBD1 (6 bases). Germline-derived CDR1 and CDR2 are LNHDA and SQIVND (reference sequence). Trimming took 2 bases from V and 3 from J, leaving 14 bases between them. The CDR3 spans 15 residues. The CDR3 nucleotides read TGTGCCAGTAGTATAAACAGGGACGGTGACTACGAGCAGTACTTC. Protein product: CASSINRDGDYEQYF. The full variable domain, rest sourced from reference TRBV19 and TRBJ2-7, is DGGITQSPKYLFRKEGQNVTLSCEQNLNHDAMYWYRQDPGQGLRLIYYSQIVNDFQKGDIAEGYSVSREKKESFPLTVTSAQKNPTAFYLCASSINRDGDYEQYFGPGTRLTVT.